This TCR beta chain was recorded in a study of CD8 T cells in ankylosing spondylitis (dated by TCRdb to 2015 to 2018). In the study overall: T cell receptor beta repertoires were profiled in healthy donors and ankylosing spondylitis patients so that disease-linked TCR variants could be found. The whole study cohort included about a hundred healthy donors and 25 ankylosing spondylitis patients. Peripheral blood was sampled, and synovial fluid was additionally collected from ankylosing spondylitis patients. Study-wide conclusions, independent of this receptor: Blood from ankylosing spondylitis patients appeared to be characterized by a TCR beta motif made up of seven or eight highly homologous amino acid variants. Some of the motif variants had been reported before in the synovial fluid and blood of reactive arthritis patients, a finding that suggests common disease-initiation mechanisms. The disease-linked clones had a CD8+ phenotype and were found at relatively low frequencies in peripheral blood. According to the report, matched synovial fluid samples from ankylosing spondylitis patients were significantly enriched for the disease-linked clones.

There are many counts of this clonotype. It lacks a known antigen. Base qualities are not provided; no much larger clone lies one nucleotide away. V and J are trimmed by 3 bases and 3 bases, and the gene matches miss 7 bases of the junction. From a lookup of the germline V gene (reference sequence), CDR1 and CDR2 are DFQATT and SNEGSKA. The CDR3 spans 15 residues, from the cysteine through the phenylalanine. The DNA shown is the 45-base CDR3, in frame from base 1. The listed sequencing device is Illumina HiSeq 2500. Quantitative 5'-RACE with molecular barcodes was the method used to prepare the TCR beta libraries. The paper's data handling went like this. A new computational method, built on a probabilistic model of VDJ rearrangement, was used to identify disease-linked TCR variants. The public sequencing data were trimmed at Q25 with fastp and processed into clonotypes with MiXCR by TCRdb, which kept only in-frame beta chains. Every distinct CDR3 protein forms one entry, paired with its most common genes and DNA. In this record, the V and J calls reflect TCRdb's handling and not the investigators' own analysis. The sample data list approximately 300,000 distinct CDR3 sequences, and less than 10% of these were observed just once. The ten largest clones capture approximately 15% of the sample.

Sequencing was carried out using blood, either unsorted or a sorted T cell fraction (not recorded which). The origin of this receptor is a male donor with ankylosing spondylitis. This chain is built from TRBV20-1 and TRBJ2-7, with 11 bases matching TRBD2. The CDR3 region has the sequence CSARDRLAGIYEQYF. At the DNA level, the sequence is TGCAGTGCTAGGGACCGACTAGCGGGGATCTACGAGCAGTACTTC.